This TCR beta chain was found in a study of CD8+ T cells in alopecia areata. Study as a whole: The drug, oral tofacitinib, was given to treated patients at 5 to 10 mg twice daily.

The authors extracted RNA and reverse transcribed it into cDNA as the sequencing template. Generated by immunoSEQ multiplex PCR, the TCRdb table keeps only in-frame clones and is missing some. The sample lists over 95,000 clones; around 60% were seen once. Only one count was recorded for this clone. Antigen: not known. Study-level points and caveats: Lesional scalp exceeded normal scalp in clonality, especially in alopecia totalis/universalis.

The CDR3 is made up of 14 amino acids. CDR1 and CDR2 from the germline V gene are MNHEY and SMNVEV (reference sequence). The germline V and J ends were trimmed by 5 bases and 1 base, with 10 bases remaining between them. Treatment given: oral pan-JAK inhibitor, 5-10 mg twice daily. Patients with alopecia areata provided lesional scalp punch biopsies as well as peripheral blood. PBMC-derived CD4+ and CD8+ T cells were sorted. V gene TRBV27 combines with J gene TRBJ2-3; no definite D call. Sequencing was performed on CD8+ T cells sorted from blood, taken at week 4, from a patient treated with tofacitinib. The sequence came from a human donor with alopecia areata. Written as DNA, the CDR3 is TGTGCCAGCAGTCCGTTCATAGGCACAGATACGCAGTATTTT. This gives the protein CASSPFIGTDTQYF.